This TCR beta chain comes out of a study of tissue T cells after allogeneic stem cell transplantation. The CDR3 runs 15 residues. The germline gives CDR1 MRHNA, CDR2 SNTAGT. With 3 bases removed from V and 2 bases from J, the gap between germline ends came to 12 bases. Assay used: immunoSEQ multiplex PCR; TCRdb lists only in-frame clones, some missing. The table includes about 6,300 clones, 55% to 75% detected once. Points from the study as a whole: Motif-based clustering found tissue-specific repertoire signatures shared across patients, though few clones were shared. Tissue-detected TCR repertoire was only partly captured by blood and spleen T cells.

This clone was picked up one time. Its specificity is not known. Comparators were a few non-transplant cancer patients without known GI disease. The chain is built from TRBV6-4 and TRBJ2-3; possibly TRBD1 for D (6 bases). The source was tissue from the stomach, collected at autopsy. The sequence was obtained from a woman between 18 and 50 years old with breast cancer. The CDR3 bases are TGTGCCAGCAGTGAGTCTACAGGGAACACAGATACGCAGTATTTT. Amino acid sequence: CASSESTGNTDTQYF.